The entry below describes one T cell receptor (beta chain). There is no known antigen for this receptor. No quality values exist for individual bases; no much larger clone is one base distant. The source of the sample is a study of response to subunit inactivated influenza vaccine (dated by TCRdb to the late 2010s). Turning to the overall study: Deep quantitative profiling of the T cell receptor repertoire was used in the study to follow responses to a trivalent subunit inactivated influenza vaccine. On the study overall, not on this receptor specifically: It was suggested by the authors that each seasonal influenza vaccination may recruit only a limited number of new T cells.

Library preparation employed RT-PCR. Sequencing took place on an Illumina HiSeq 2500. TCRdb reworked the public reads: Q25 trimming with fastp, MiXCR clone assembly, productive beta chains retained. Every CDR3 protein is listed once, alongside the most common genes and DNA of its rows. The table for this sample lists about 300,000 distinct CDR3 sequences; roughly 22% of them were counted only once. Together, the top ten hold 10% of the sample. Between the V and J ends, shortened by 3 bases and 6 bases respectively, the junction contains 6 bases. CDR1 and CDR2, per the germline V gene, are LGHNA and YNFKEQ. There are 11 amino acids in the CDR3, from cysteine to phenylalanine inclusive. The DNA shown is the 33-base CDR3, in frame from base 1.

The sequence derives from a man aged 50 to 69 who received an inactivated influenza vaccine. Donor details come from another sample of the same person, matched by shared clones. The chain employs TRBV4-2 and TRBJ2-7; the best D guess is TRBD1, with 6 bases matching. The material was PBMCs from blood, obtained approximately 22 months after vaccination. Here the CDR3 is given as CASSQGAEQYF. The base sequence is TGTGCCAGCAGCCAGGGGGCCGAGCAGTACTTC.